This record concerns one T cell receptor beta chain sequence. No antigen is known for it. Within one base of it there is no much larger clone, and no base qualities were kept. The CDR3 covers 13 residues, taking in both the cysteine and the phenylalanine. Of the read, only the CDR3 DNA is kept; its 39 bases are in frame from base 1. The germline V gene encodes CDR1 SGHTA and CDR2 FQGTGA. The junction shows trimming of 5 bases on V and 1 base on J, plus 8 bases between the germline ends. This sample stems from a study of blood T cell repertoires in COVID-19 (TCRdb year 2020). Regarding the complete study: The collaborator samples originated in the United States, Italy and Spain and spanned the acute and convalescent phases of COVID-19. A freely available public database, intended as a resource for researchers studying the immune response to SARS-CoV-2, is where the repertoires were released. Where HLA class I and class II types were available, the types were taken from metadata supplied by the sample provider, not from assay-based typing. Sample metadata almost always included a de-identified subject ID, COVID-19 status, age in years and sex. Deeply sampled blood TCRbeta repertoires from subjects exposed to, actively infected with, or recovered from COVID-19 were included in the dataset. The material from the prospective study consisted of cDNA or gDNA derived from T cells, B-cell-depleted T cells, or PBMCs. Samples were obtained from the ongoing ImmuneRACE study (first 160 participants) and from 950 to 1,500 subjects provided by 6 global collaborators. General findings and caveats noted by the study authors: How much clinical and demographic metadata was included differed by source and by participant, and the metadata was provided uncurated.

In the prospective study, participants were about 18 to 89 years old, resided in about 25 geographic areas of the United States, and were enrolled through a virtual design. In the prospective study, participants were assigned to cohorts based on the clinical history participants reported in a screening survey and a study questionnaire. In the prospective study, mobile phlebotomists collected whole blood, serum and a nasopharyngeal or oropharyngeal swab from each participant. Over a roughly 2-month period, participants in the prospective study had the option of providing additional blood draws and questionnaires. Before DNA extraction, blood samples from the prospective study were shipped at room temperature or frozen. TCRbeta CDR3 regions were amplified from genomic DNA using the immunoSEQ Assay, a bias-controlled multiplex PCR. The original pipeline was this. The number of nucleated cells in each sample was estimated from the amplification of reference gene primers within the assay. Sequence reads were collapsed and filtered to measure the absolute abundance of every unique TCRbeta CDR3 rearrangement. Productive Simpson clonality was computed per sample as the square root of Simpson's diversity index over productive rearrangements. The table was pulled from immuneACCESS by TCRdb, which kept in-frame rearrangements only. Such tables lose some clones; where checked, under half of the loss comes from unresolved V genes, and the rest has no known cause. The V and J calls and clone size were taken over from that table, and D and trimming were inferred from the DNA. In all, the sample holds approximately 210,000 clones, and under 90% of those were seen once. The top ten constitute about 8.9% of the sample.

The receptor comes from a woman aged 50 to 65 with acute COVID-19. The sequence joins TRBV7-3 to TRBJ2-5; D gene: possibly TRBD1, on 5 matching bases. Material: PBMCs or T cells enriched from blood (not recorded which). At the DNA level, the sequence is TGTGCCAGCAGCCTTAGGGGCCAAGAGACCCAGTACTTC. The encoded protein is CASSLRGQETQYF.